This record looks at one TCR beta chain sequence and its context. Its antigen remains unknown. These data come from a study of post-analysis software for immune sequencing data. Whole-study context: Recorded subtypes: relapsing-remitting, secondary progressive, progressive-relapsing; some patients unannotated.

Points from the study as a whole: A handful of TRBV segments appeared more often in patients than in controls, and TRBV5-6, TRBV5-1 and TRBV20-1 were among these. In multiple sclerosis, normalized Chao1 diversity was significantly below that of controls. Same-batch samples co-clustered strongly by F measure.

Every TCR beta cDNA library bore unique molecular identifiers. Once roughly 0.85 to 11 million T cells were used, about half a million cDNA molecules resulted. TCRdb recomputed calls from the PCR reads with MiXCR, one row per CDR3 protein. The profile shows approximately 160,000 distinct CDR3 sequences, about 29% of them singletons. Germline-derived CDR1 and CDR2 are GTSNPN and SVGIG (reference sequence). The length of the CDR3 is 12 residues. V was shortened by 1 base and J by 7 bases, with 8 bases between the two germline ends. This chain links TRBV30 with TRBJ2-1; the D is unclear. The TCR originated in a girl aged 10 to 17 with multiple sclerosis. Sequencing used blood. The CDR3 DNA reads TGTGCCTGGAGTGCAACTGGGAATGAGCAGTTCTTC. This codes for CAWSATGNEQFF.